This T cell receptor (beta chain) was sequenced during a study of T cells in Graves' hyperthyroidism and ophthalmopathy. The germline V gene encodes CDR1 SGHVS and CDR2 FQNEAQ. V trimming: 9 bases; J trimming: 6 bases; junction bases outside the gene matches: 12. CDR3 length: 14 amino acids. RNA transcripts gave rise to amplified TCR beta CDR3 regions. HTBI primers drove first-round RT-PCR of the TCR CDR3. TCRdb processed the multiplex PCR reads anew with MiXCR; each CDR3 protein has one entry. Of about 530,000 distinct CDR3 sequences in the sample, about 15% were seen once. V is TRBV7-8 and J is TRBJ1-2; 8 bases fit TRBD1. The sample taken for sequencing was blood. The clonotype comes from a woman aged 18-29 years with Graves' ophthalmopathy. CDR3 DNA: TGTGCCAGTAGTATACGACAGGGGAGAGATGGCTACACCTTC. Translating gives CASSIRQGRDGYTF.